A single TCR beta chain is shown here with its context. Its target is unknown. The record originates from a study of blood T cells in healthy people across ages. Across the whole study: Template switching picked up about one barcoded beta molecule for each two T cells. Notes on the study in general: What prevented conclusive comparison of naive and antigen-experienced cells was that PBMCs were unsorted.

Germline-derived CDR1 and CDR2 are MNHNS and SASEGT. This CDR3 has 17 amino acids. The V segment lost 4 bases and the J segment 5 bases; nucleotides outside the gene matches: 12. Using a J-beta primer mix together with a sample-barcoded 5' primer, a second PCR was run for roughly 6 to 11 cycles. TCRdb recomputed calls from the 5' RACE reads with MiXCR, one row per CDR3 protein. The table has 1.2 million to 1.5 million distinct CDR3 sequences, roughly 45% seen once. The sequence was collected from a woman between 18 and 29 years old in good health. V is TRBV6-1 and J is TRBJ1-5; TRBD1 aligns across 9 bases. The sequencing input was blood. The CDR3 region has the DNA TGTGCCAGCAGTGGTAGGCGACGGGACAGGGTTGATCAGCCCCAGCATTTT. Translating gives CASSGRRRDRVDQPQHF.